One and the same sample provided the 17 T cell receptor beta chains below, sequenced in a study of blood T cell repertoires in COVID-19. The protocol was immunoSEQ multiplex PCR, while the TCRdb copy is restricted to in-frame clones and leaves out a portion. In the table there are some 99,000 clones, about 80% of which are singletons. The sequencing sample was made of peripheral blood. The receptors stem from a man aged 65 to 79 with acute or convalescent COVID-19.

The CDR3 DNA is TGTGCCAGCACCAAAATGGAGGACAGGGGGTTCGATGAGCAGTTCTTC. Encoded protein: CASTKMEDRGFDEQFF. The chain has TRBV21-1 and TRBJ2-1; the table's D call TRBD1 went unverified against the DNA. TRBV21-1 represents a pseudogene. This CDR3 spans 16 amino acids.

This chain links TRBV5-1 with TRBJ2-3, with D possibly being TRBD2 (5 bases). Trimming stripped 3 bases from V and 6 bases from J, with 11 bases between. This CDR3 spans 13 amino acids. CDR1 and CDR2 (germline): SGHRS, YFSETQ. The CDR3: CASSSDYRDTQYF. The CDR3 DNA follows: TGCGCCAGCAGCTCAGACTACCGGGATACGCAGTATTTT.

The chain couples TRBV6-1 to TRBJ1-2, with D possibly TRBD1 on 6 matching bases. This CDR3 has 14 amino acids. V dropped 3 bases and J dropped 1 base, with 9 bases sitting between them. Germline V gene sequence: CDR1 MNHNS, CDR2 SASEGT. CDR3 coding DNA: TGTGCCAGCAGTGATCCAGGGGTTAACTATGGCTACACCTTC. It yields the protein CASSDPGVNYGYTF.

The CDR3 nucleotides read TGTGCCAGCAGCGAAGTGAGGACAGGGATAGAGCAGTACTTC. Residues: CASSEVRTGIEQYF. This rearrangement joins TRBV3-1 (or the pseudogene TRBV3-2) to TRBJ2-7; 8 positions agree with TRBD1. Germline CDR1 and CDR2: LGHDT and YNNKEL (reference sequence). Unmatched junction bases numbered 10, after V lost 5 bases and J lost 7 bases. This CDR3 is 14 amino acids long.

The rearrangement uses TRBV4-2 and TRBJ1-2, with TRBD1 matching 7 bases. In germline, CDR1 is LGHNA, CDR2 YNFKEQ. J lost 8 bases, V lost 4 bases, and 10 bases had no gene match. The length of the CDR3 is 14 residues. The CDR3 region is CASSPTGAPEGYTF. The CDR3 DNA follows: TGTGCCAGCAGCCCTACAGGGGCCCCGGAGGGCTACACCTTC.

The chain carries TRBV15 and TRBJ2-2; a possible D gene is TRBD1 (6 bases). Trimming removed 4 bases from V and 1 base from J, with 10 bases in between. CDR1 and CDR2 from the germline V gene are LNHNV and YYDKDF (reference sequence). This CDR3 comprises 15 residues. The CDR3: CATSNPGQNTGELFF. Written as DNA, the CDR3 is TGTGCCACCAGCAACCCGGGACAGAACACCGGGGAGCTGTTTTTT.

The chain combines TRBV5-6 with TRBJ2-7; 7 bases are shared with TRBD1. This CDR3 contains 15 residues. Germline CDR1 reads SGHDT; CDR2 reads YYEEEE. V was clipped by 4 bases and J by 0 bases; unmatched bases: 7. The CDR3 DNA reads as TGTGCCAGCAGCCCAAGAGGGACAGTCTCCTACGAGCAGTACTTC. Protein: CASSPRGTVSYEQYF.

The rearrangement uses TRBV28 and TRBJ2-5; 12 nucleotides match TRBD2. The CDR3 sequence is 16 residues long. The junction had 3 bases not matched to a gene; V was cut back by 2 bases and J by 2 bases. Germline CDR1 reads MDHEN; CDR2 reads SYDVKM. CDR3 in DNA: TGTGCCAGCAGTTTAGCGACTAGCGGGGGACAAGAGACCCAGTACTTC. Translating it yields CASSLATSGGQETQYF. Based on the CDR3 plus reference TRBV28 and TRBJ2-5, the full variable domain is DVKVTQSSRYLVKRTGEKVFLECVQDMDHENMFWYRQDPGLGLRLIYFSYDVKMKEKGDIPEGYSVSREKKERFSLILESASTNQTSMYLCASSLATSGGQETQYFGPGTRLLVL.

This clone was detected only a few times. The chain couples TRBV28 to TRBJ2-6; weak D call: TRBD1 (6 bases). V was cut by 6 bases and J by 1 base, with 16 bases left in between. This CDR3 region has 17 residues. Germline values: CDR1 MDHEN, CDR2 SYDVKM. The CDR3 spells CASRHRDTFSGANVLTF. The DNA of the CDR3 is TGTGCCAGCAGACACCGGGACACCTTTTCTGGGGCCAACGTCCTGACTTTC.

The chain links TRBV18 to TRBJ2-7, with 7 nucleotides matching TRBD1. V lost 4 bases, J lost 7 bases, and 7 bases stayed unmatched. The germline gives CDR1 KGHSH, CDR2 LQKENI. This CDR3 region has 13 residues. CDR3 nucleotide sequence: TGTGCCAGCTCACGGACAGGCTTGCAAGAGCAGTACTTC. Translating it yields CASSRTGLQEQYF.

The genes are TRBV19 and TRBJ2-5; D possibly corresponds to TRBD2 (6 bases). The ends were cut back, 6 bases at V and 5 bases at J, with 13 bases in the middle. Germline loops: CDR1 LNHDA, CDR2 SQIVND (reference sequence). The CDR3 length is 13 residues. The CDR3 coding sequence is TGTGCCAGTAGAGACGGGGGATCGGAGACCCAGTACTTC. Protein: CASRDGGSETQYF. Variable domain in full (rest from reference TRBV19 and TRBJ2-5): DGGITQSPKYLFRKEGQNVTLSCEQNLNHDAMYWYRQDPGQGLRLIYYSQIVNDFQKGDIAEGYSVSREKKESFPLTVTSAQKNPTAFYLCASRDGGSETQYFGPGTRLLVL.

This clone is a singleton in its sample. The V and J genes are TRBV9 and TRBJ1-2; D unclear. The CDR3 is 9 residues long. Per the germline V gene, CDR1 is SGDLS and CDR2 is YYNGEE. V was shortened by 10 bases and J by 8 bases, with 9 bases between the two germline ends. The CDR3 bases are TGTGCCTGCGGTCAAGGCTACACCTTC. Translating gives CACGQGYTF.

The chain couples TRBV18 to TRBJ2-2; D gene ambiguous. The V end lost 5 bases, the J end lost 7 bases, and 14 bases lay between the germline ends. This CDR3 has 14 amino acids. Germline CDR1 reads KGHSH; CDR2 reads LQKENI. Here the CDR3 reads CASSSLPPSGELFF. DNA of the CDR3: TGTGCCAGCTCATCCTTACCTCCCAGCGGGGAGCTGTTTTTT.

This clone was observed a handful of times. The sample carries other DNA sequences with the same CDR3. The rearrangement joins TRBV19 to TRBJ2-7, with no clear D. Germline V gene lookup returns CDR1 LNHDA and CDR2 SQIVND (reference sequence). Trimming shortened V by 3 bases and J by 3 bases, and 9 bases separated the two germline ends. CDR3 size: 13 residues. The CDR3 DNA follows: TGTGCCAGTAGTATCGATAGAGGCTACGAGCAGTACTTC. It translates to CASSIDRGYEQYF.

The J gene is TRBJ2-2, the V gene TRBV7-3, with 7 bases lining up with TRBD2. Germline values: CDR1 SGHTA, CDR2 FQGTGA. Losses at the gene ends were 1 base for V and 6 bases for J; bases not matched to a gene: 5. This CDR3 comprises 15 residues. DNA of the CDR3: TGTGCCAGCAGCTTAAACGTAGGGAGGGCCGGGGAGCTGTTTTTT. This gives the protein CASSLNVGRAGELFF.

This clone has a single count. The chain combines TRBV4-1 with TRBJ2-7, with TRBD1 matching over 7 bases. The length of the CDR3 is 14 residues. CDR1 and CDR2 (germline): MGHRA, YSYEKL. Trimming cost V 5 bases and J 0 bases; bases outside gene matches: 4. CDR3 residues: CASSARDSSYEQYF. The CDR3 nucleotides are TGCGCCAGCAGCGCCCGGGACAGCTCCTACGAGCAGTACTTC.

The chain employs TRBV3-1 (or the pseudogene TRBV3-2) and TRBJ1-4, with a tentative D call TRBD1 (5 bases). V lost 4 bases to trimming and J lost 6 bases, with 15 bases between them. Germline-derived CDR1 and CDR2 are LGHDT and YNNKEL (reference sequence). The length of the CDR3 is 15 residues. CDR3: CASSPYASGYEKLFF. The CDR3 DNA sequence: TGTGCCAGCAGCCCCTACGCGTCAGGGTATGAAAAACTGTTTTTT.